The 20 T cell receptor beta chains presented below share a single source sample, sequenced in a study of shared clonotypes between healthy human individuals. Assay used: immunoSEQ multiplex PCR; TCRdb lists only in-frame clones, some missing. The sample lists around 320,000 clones; more than 75% were seen once. The specimen sequenced was memory CD8+ T cells sorted from blood. Subset: CD45RO+ cells pooled with CCR7-negative TemRA cells. The receptors originated from a man between 18 and 35 years old in good health.

The gene calls are TRBV2 and TRBJ2-7; the match to TRBD2 covers 7 bases. The trim removed 3 bases at V and 5 bases at J, leaving 7 bases unmatched. This CDR3 is built from 14 residues. Germline assignment: CDR1 SNHLY and CDR2 FYNNEI. CDR3 nucleotide sequence: TGTGCCAGCAGTGATCCGCGGGAGACCAACGAGCAGTACTTC. As protein: CASSDPRETNEQYF.

The J gene is TRBJ2-3, the V gene TRBV4-1; 11 bases fit TRBD2. Germline CDR1 and CDR2: MGHRA and YSYEKL. The CDR3 covers 16 residues. V shed 2 bases and J 0 bases; nucleotides not matched to a gene: 1. DNA for the CDR3: TGCGCCAGCAGCCAACTAGCGGGGGGTAGCACAGATACGCAGTATTTT. Residues: CASSQLAGGSTDTQYF.

The J gene is TRBJ2-7, the V gene TRBV11-2; 7 bases line up with TRBD1. The V gene end was trimmed by 1 base and the J gene end by 1 base; junction bases not matched to a gene: 4. CDR3 size: 15 residues. Looked up from germline, CDR1 is SGHAT and CDR2 is FQNNGV. The CDR3 protein is CASSLVGQLSYEQYF. In DNA form, the CDR3 reads TGTGCCAGCAGCTTAGTGGGACAGTTGTCCTACGAGCAGTACTTC.

The gene calls are TRBV5-6 and TRBJ1-4, with 7 bases aligning to TRBD1. Per germline, CDR1 SGHDT and CDR2 YYEEEE. V lost 4 bases and J lost 6; bases outside the gene matches: 9. This CDR3 spans 15 amino acids. CDR3 nucleotides: TGTGCCAGCAGCAAAATCCGGGACAGCGATGAAAAACTGTTTTTT. It codes for CASSKIRDSDEKLFF.

The J gene is TRBJ2-3, the V gene TRBV5-6; 13 bases fit TRBD2. Trimming removed 4 bases from V and 9 bases from J; junction bases left unmatched: 8. The germline V gene has CDR1 SGHDT and CDR2 YYEEEE. The CDR3 loop spans 15 amino acids. The CDR3, as DNA: TGTGCCAGCAGCACCGGACTAGCGGGAGAGACCACGCAGTATTTT. Amino acid sequence: CASSTGLAGETTQYF. Based on the CDR3 plus reference TRBV5-6 and TRBJ2-3, the full variable domain is DAGVTQSPTHLIKTRGQQVTLRCSPKSGHDTVSWYQQALGQGPQFIFQYYEEEERQRGNFPDRFSGHQFPNYSSELNVNALLLGDSALYLCASSTGLAGETTQYFGPGTRLTVL.

This chain uses TRBV7-9 with TRBJ2-1; no definite D call. Between the trimmed V and J ends, which lost 5 bases and 9 bases, there was a span of 11 bases. CDR3 length: 12 residues. Germline values: CDR1 SEHNR, CDR2 FQNEAQ (reference sequence). CDR3 DNA: TGTGCCAGCAGCCTGAATCCGGGTGAGCAGTTCTTC. Translated: CASSLNPGEQFF.

About this clone itself: This CDR3 is also generated by other DNA sequences in the sample. The rearrangement joins TRBV9 to TRBJ2-7, with a tentative D call TRBD2 (5 bases). The CDR3 runs to 12 residues. V was clipped by 3 bases and J by 5 bases, with 9 bases between them. The germline V gene has CDR1 SGDLS and CDR2 YYNGEE. In DNA form, the CDR3 reads TGTGCCAGCAGCGGACTCGGGGACGAGCAGTACTTC. Protein: CASSGLGDEQYF.

This sequence joins TRBV6-1 and TRBJ2-4; the match to TRBD1 covers 9 bases. This CDR3 spans 14 amino acids. V lost 7 bases and J lost 7; bases outside the gene matches: 8. Germline CDR1 MNHNS, CDR2 SASEGT. CDR3 sequence: CASTSDRGTNIQYF. Here the CDR3 DNA reads TGTGCCAGCACCTCGGACAGGGGTACGAACATTCAGTACTTC.

The chain carries TRBV4-2 and TRBJ2-7; TRBD1 aligns across 7 bases. In germline, CDR1 is LGHNA, CDR2 YNFKEQ. The CDR3 is made up of 15 amino acids. The J segment lost 0 bases and the V segment lost 1 base, leaving 3 bases of the junction unmatched. The CDR3 DNA reads TGTGCCAGCAGCCAAGCAGGGGACAGCTCCTACGAGCAGTACTTC. Its translation is CASSQAGDSSYEQYF.

Only a few counts were recorded for this clone. V and J are TRBV4-1 and TRBJ2-1, with 7 nucleotides matching TRBD1. J gave up 3 bases and V 4 bases, and 0 bases lay outside the gene matches. The CDR3 has 13 residues. CDR1 and CDR2 from the germline V gene are MGHRA and YSYEKL. CDR3 sequence: CASSRDSYNEQFF. The CDR3 nucleotides read TGCGCCAGCAGCCGGGACAGCTACAATGAGCAGTTCTTC.

This rearrangement joins TRBV5-8 to TRBJ1-1; D unresolved. The germline gives CDR1 SGHTS, CDR2 YDEGEE. Trimming left V 0 bases short and J 4 bases short, with 4 bases between. This CDR3 region has 12 residues. The CDR3 spells CASSLGATEAFF. CDR3 coding DNA: TGTGCCAGCAGCTTGGGGGCCACTGAAGCTTTCTTT.

V gene TRBV6-1 combines with J gene TRBJ1-1; D gene uncertain. Trimming cost V 3 bases and J 1 base, with 12 bases left between them. Looked up from germline, CDR1 is MNHNS and CDR2 is SASEGT. The CDR3 extends over 15 amino acids. The CDR3 DNA reads as TGTGCCAGCAGTGATTGGAGATCGGGGAACACTGAAGCTTTCTTT. Translating it yields CASSDWRSGNTEAFF.

The V call is TRBV7-9, the J call TRBJ1-1; unclear D gene. The CDR3 loop spans 15 amino acids. In germline, CDR1 is SEHNR, CDR2 FQNEAQ (reference sequence). Trimming left V 5 bases short and J 0 bases short, with 13 bases between. The CDR3 is CASSPTGAVNTEAFF. DNA for the CDR3: TGTGCCAGCAGCCCGACCGGCGCGGTGAACACTGAAGCTTTCTTT.

J is TRBJ1-2 and V is TRBV7-9; D gene unclear. CDR3 size: 14 residues. CDR1 and CDR2 (germline): SEHNR, FQNEAQ (reference sequence). Trimming took 0 bases from V and 4 from J, leaving 9 bases between them. The CDR3 DNA follows: TGTGCCAGCAGCTTAGCGGGGTCCGTCTATGGCTACACCTTC. Translated: CASSLAGSVYGYTF.

V and J are TRBV5-4 and TRBJ2-7; no clear D gene. Germline CDR1 and CDR2: SGHNT and YYREEE (reference sequence). The V end was cut by 0 bases, the J end by 6 bases, with 10 bases between. CDR3 length: 13 amino acids. The CDR3 protein is CASSLEPTSEQYF. In DNA form, the CDR3 reads TGTGCCAGCAGCTTGGAGCCCACCTCCGAGCAGTACTTC.

This clone showed up many times. V is TRBV5-1 and J is TRBJ2-7, with 11 bases lining up with TRBD2. CDR1 and CDR2 from the germline V gene are SGHRS and YFSETQ. With V trimmed by 0 bases and J by 0 bases, 2 bases remained unmatched. The CDR3 covers 16 residues. The CDR3 spells CASSLGLAGSSYEQYF. The DNA for the CDR3 is TGCGCCAGCAGCTTGGGACTAGCGGGGAGCTCCTACGAGCAGTACTTC.

The chain has TRBV18 and TRBJ1-6; a possible D gene is TRBD1 (5 bases). The V gene lost 3 bases and the J gene lost 9 bases, with 9 bases spanning the gap. CDR1 and CDR2 (germline): KGHSH, LQKENI. The CDR3 is 13 amino acids. The CDR3 DNA reads as TGTGCCAGCTCACCTTACGGGGGTTCACCCCTCCACTTT. Its translation: CASSPYGGSPLHF.

The CDR3 here is CASSSPGRNYEQYF. CDR3 DNA: TGTGCCAGCAGTTCCCCGGGACGGAACTACGAGCAGTACTTC. V is TRBV27 and J is TRBJ2-7, with D possibly being TRBD1 or TRBD2 (5 bases each). V gave up 4 bases and J gave up 3 bases, with 13 bases separating them. CDR1 and CDR2 (germline): MNHEY, SMNVEV (reference sequence). The CDR3 sequence is 14 residues long.

In its sample, this clone was seen once. The chain links TRBV6-4 to TRBJ2-1, with TRBD1 matching 7 bases. CDR3 size: 14 residues. Looked up from germline, CDR1 is MRHNA and CDR2 is SNTAGT. V shed 0 bases, J shed 8 bases, and the junction held 4 bases outside the gene matches. The CDR3 protein is CASSDSRQGHEQFF. The CDR3 region has the DNA TGTGCCAGCAGTGACTCGCGACAGGGTCATGAGCAGTTCTTC.

The chain recombines TRBV10-3 with TRBJ1-1; TRBD1 matches at 7 bases. CDR1 and CDR2 from the germline V gene are ENHRY and SYGVKD. The CDR3 is 13 amino acids. With 4 bases clipped from V and 5 bases from J, the junction kept 4 bases outside the gene matches. The CDR3 nucleotides are TGTGCCATCAGTGGGGACAGCAGGACTGAAGCTTTCTTT. Translating it yields CAISGDSRTEAFF.